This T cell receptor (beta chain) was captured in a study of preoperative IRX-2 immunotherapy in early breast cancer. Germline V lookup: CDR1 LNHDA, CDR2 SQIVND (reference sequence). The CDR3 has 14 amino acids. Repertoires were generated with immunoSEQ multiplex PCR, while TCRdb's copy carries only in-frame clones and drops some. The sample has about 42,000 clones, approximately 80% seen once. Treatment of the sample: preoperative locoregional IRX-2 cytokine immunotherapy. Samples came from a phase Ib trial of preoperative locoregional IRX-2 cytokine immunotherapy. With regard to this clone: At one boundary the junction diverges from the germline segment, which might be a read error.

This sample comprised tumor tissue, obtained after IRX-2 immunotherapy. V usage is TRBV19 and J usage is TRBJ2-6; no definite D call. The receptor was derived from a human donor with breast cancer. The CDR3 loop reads CASSIHTGTNVLTF. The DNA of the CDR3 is TGTGCCAGTAGTATTCACACTGGGACCAACGTCCTGACTTTC.